This section outlines one T cell receptor (beta chain) sequence together with its context. Its antigen is not known. The sample originates from a study of cytomegalovirus exposure and HLA in healthy donors. The wider study: From 170 million or so T cells, an earlier analysis saw 110 million or so unique TCR beta sequences. An early data release held approximately 80 million unique TCRs from HLA-typed donors. Study-wide results and caveats: The study put under 200 TCR beta chains on its list as cytomegalovirus-associated.

PCR primers comprised 60 Vbeta and 13 Jbeta primers. In the authors' workflow: An analysis that came later counted some 81 million unique TCR beta chains, approximately 11 million shared. The repertoire was sequenced with immunoSEQ multiplex PCR; TCRdb's copy has only in-frame clones and lacks some. The V and J calls and clone size were taken over from that table, and D and trimming were inferred from the DNA. The specimen's table records tens of thousands of clones. The germline V gene has CDR1 LGHNA and CDR2 YNFKEQ. Trimming left V 1 base short and J 2 bases short, with 21 bases between. The CDR3 sequence is 18 residues long.

The receptor comes from a man aged 50 or older in good health and CMV-seropositive. Sequenced: PBMCs. The V and J genes are TRBV4-2 and TRBJ2-7, with D perhaps TRBD2 (7 bases). CDR3 in amino acids: CASSQVGGGGRTPYEQYF. The DNA for the CDR3 is TGTGCCAGCAGCCAAGTGGGTGGGGGCGGGAGAACGCCCTACGAGCAGTACTTC.